These T cell receptor beta chains were read from a single sample in a study of blood T cell repertoires in COVID-19. Only in-frame clones appear in the TCRdb table, and some are missing; sequencing was by immunoSEQ multiplex PCR. The sample lists 120,000 or so clones; over 55% were seen once. The specimen was peripheral blood. The receptors were sampled from a woman between 65 and 79 years old with acute or convalescent COVID-19. The CDR3 runs from the conserved cysteine through the conserved F or W. The order of the fields is J gene, V gene, clone size, D gene, CDR3 protein, CDR3 DNA. D genes are given only for firm matches. Rows may omit the clone size; those that give it use once, few, many or a size class.

>TRBJ1-1|TRBV11-2|NA|NA
CASSPGHSAEAFF
TGTGCCAGCAGCCCCGGACATTCCGCTGAAGCTTTCTTT
>TRBJ1-1|TRBV18|once|TRBD1
CASSPLPRGPTEAFF
TGTGCCAGCTCACCCCTCCCCAGGGGGCCCACTGAAGCTTTCTTT
>TRBJ1-2|TRBV3-1/TRBV3-2|once|TRBD1
CASSHPGTGDYGYTF
TGTGCCAGCAGCCATCCCGGGACAGGGGACTATGGCTACACCTTC
>TRBJ2-1|TRBV19|NA|TRBD2
CASSILSPLAGGPNEQFF
TGTGCCAGTAGTATCCTTTCCCCGCTAGCGGGGGGGCCGAATGAGCAGTTCTTC
>TRBJ1-2|TRBV7-2|NA|NA
CASSLDRYGYTF
TGTGCCAGCAGCTTAGATAGATATGGCTACACCTTC
>TRBJ1-2|TRBV15|few|NA
CATSRDLVGQVYGYTF
TGTGCCACCAGCAGAGACCTGGTCGGACAAGTCTATGGCTACACCTTC
>TRBJ2-5|TRBV18|NA|TRBD1
CASHGTVQETQYF
TGTGCCAGCCACGGGACAGTTCAAGAGACCCAGTACTTC
>TRBJ1-6|TRBV2|NA|TRBD1
CASRADRGDSPLHF
TGTGCCAGCAGGGCTGACAGGGGTGATTCACCCCTCCACTTT
>TRBJ1-5|TRBV25-1|NA|NA
CASSSGGHGNQPQHF
TGTGCCAGCTCCAGCGGGGGGCACGGCAATCAGCCCCAGCATTTT
>TRBJ2-5|TRBV14|once|TRBD2
CASSPLGLAGGETQYF
TGTGCCAGCAGCCCATTGGGACTAGCGGGAGGTGAGACCCAGTACTTC